The rows below give T cell receptor beta chains drawn from one sample of a study of molecular identifiers for immune sequencing clone quantification. TCRdb called the PCR reads again in MiXCR, with one record for every CDR3 protein. The repertoire holds around 480,000 distinct CDR3 sequences, with roughly 25% as singletons. Sequencing was carried out using naive CD8+ T cells from blood, with Jurkat cell RNA spiked in. Receptor source: a human donor in good health. Some libraries in this study had Jurkat cell RNA spiked in. The CDR3 runs from the conserved cysteine through the conserved F or W. D genes are given only for firm matches. Clone size is not always given. Where it is, it says once, few, many or a class for expanded clones.

abundance | j_gene | d_gene | v_gene | CDR3nt | CDR3aa
NA | TRBJ2-7 | NA | TRBV18 | TGTGCCAGCACAGTCCACCCGGACTTCTACGAGCAGTACTTC | CASTVHPDFYEQYF
NA | TRBJ1-6 | TRBD1 | TRBV6-5 | TGTGCCAGCAGTACCAGGGACAGCGAAACGATTGGTTCACCCCTCCACTTT | CASSTRDSETIGSPLHF
NA | TRBJ1-4 | TRBD1 | TRBV6-5 | TGTGCCAGCAGTGGGTACACAGGGGCGGGTGAAAGACTGTTTTTT | CASSGYTGAGERLFF
NA | TRBJ2-5 | NA | TRBV6-1 | TGTGCCAGCAGTGAATCTTCCGTGGTCGGGTCCCAAGAGACCCAGTACTTC | CASSESSVVGSQETQYF
many | TRBJ2-7 | NA | TRBV7-2 | TGTGCCAGCAGCTTAGCGGATGGGGCACTCGAGCAGTACTTC | CASSLADGALEQYF
NA | TRBJ1-1 | TRBD1 | TRBV2 | TGTGCCAGCAGTGACTTGGGGACAGACAAGGATGAAGCTTTCTTT | CASSDLGTDKDEAFF
NA | TRBJ1-2 | NA | TRBV13 | TGTGCCAGCAGCGCACAACGGCGGGGCTACACCTTC | CASSAQRRGYTF
few | TRBJ1-6 | NA | TRBV11-2 | TGTGCCAGTACAAGTATCCTCAATTCACCCCTCCACTTT | CASTSILNSPLHF
NA | TRBJ1-2 | TRBD1 | TRBV9 | TGTGCCAGCAGCGTAGACACAGGGGGAATTGGCTACACCTTC | CASSVDTGGIGYTF
NA | TRBJ2-7 | NA | TRBV10-3 | TGTGCCATCAGTGAGTCAGACTACAGGCCCTACGAGCAGTACTTC | CAISESDYRPYEQYF